The 16 T cell receptor beta chains below were found in one sample sequenced in a study of liver allograft versus peripheral blood T cells. Study background: Within transplanted livers, the T cell receptor repertoires were examined and compared against the repertoires present in the peripheral blood of liver transplant recipients.

TCRdb reprocessed the reads via MiXCR and lists one record per CDR3 protein. The profile shows more than 9,000 distinct CDR3 sequences, roughly 19% of them singletons. The origin of the receptors is a human patient who had a liver transplant. Some T cells may be the graft donor's.

This clonotype is categorized as medium-sized. V and J are TRBV27 and TRBJ2-3; the match to TRBD2 covers 9 bases. Germline V lookup: CDR1 MNHEY, CDR2 SMNVEV (reference sequence). Losses at the gene ends were 5 bases for V and 2 bases for J; bases not matched to a gene: 5. The CDR3 is 15 amino acids. The CDR3 DNA follows: TGTGCCAGCAGTCCCCTAGCGGGGATCACAGATACGCAGTATTTT. It yields the protein CASSPLAGITDTQYF.

This clonotype was counted only a few times. The V and J genes are TRBV27 and TRBJ1-1, with D possibly TRBD1 on 5 matching bases. The germline gives CDR1 MNHEY, CDR2 SMNVEV (reference sequence). V shed 5 bases and J shed 1 base, with 17 bases lying between them. This CDR3 is built from 16 residues. CDR3 DNA: TGTGCCAGCAGTATCCGGGGGGTAACCCCGAACACTGAAGCTTTCTTT. Translation: CASSIRGVTPNTEAFF.

A word on this clonotype: A read error may explain this, as a much larger clone is one base away. The chain uses TRBV7-9 and TRBJ1-5; D remains ambiguous. Germline V gives CDR1 SEHNR, CDR2 FQNEAQ (reference sequence). The CDR3 runs 13 residues. CDR3 nucleotides: TGTGCCAGAAGCTTAAGCGGACTGGAGCCCCAGCATTTT. Translation gives CARSLSGLEPQHF. Variable domain in full (rest from reference TRBV7-9 and TRBJ1-5): DTGVSQNPRHKITKRGQNVTFRCDPISEHNRLYWYRQTLGQGPEFLTYFQNEAQLEKSRLLSDRFSAERPKGSFSTLEIQRTEQGDSAMYLCARSLSGLEPQHFGDGTRLSIL.

By sample fraction, this clonotype is medium-sized. The CDR3 loop reads CASSSGTWSETQYF. The CDR3 nucleotides read TGTGCCAGCAGTTCCGGGACTTGGTCCGAGACCCAGTACTTC. The rearrangement uses TRBV6-2 or TRBV6-3 and TRBJ2-5; tentatively, D is TRBD2 (6 bases). The CDR3 has 14 residues. Trimming removed 4 bases at V and 5 bases at J, with 14 bases between. Germline V lookup: CDR1 MNHEY, CDR2 SVGEGT.

This chain links TRBV30 with TRBJ2-2, with D uncertain. The CDR3 runs 12 residues. The germline gives CDR1 GTSNPN, CDR2 SVGIG (reference sequence). The V end was cut by 4 bases, the J end by 5 bases, with 8 bases between. CDR3 sequence reads: CAWNMGTGELFF. The DNA for the CDR3 is TGTGCCTGGAATATGGGGACCGGGGAGCTGTTTTTT.

By frequency in the sample, this clonotype is medium-sized. V is TRBV6-6 and J is TRBJ1-1; D unclear. V was clipped by 7 bases and J by 1 base, with 10 bases between them. The V gene's germline CDR1 is MNHNY and CDR2 SVGAGI (reference sequence). The CDR3 loop spans 13 amino acids. CDR3 DNA: TGTGCCAGCACCCCGTGGAAGAACACTGAAGCTTTCTTT. Its protein product is CASTPWKNTEAFF.

This clonotype has a handful of counts. The chain uses TRBV30 and TRBJ1-4; 9 nucleotides line up with TRBD1. This CDR3 region has 14 residues. Unmatched junction bases numbered 4, after V lost 1 base and J lost 7 bases. CDR1 GTSNPN and CDR2 SVGIG come from the germline V gene (reference sequence). In nucleotides, the CDR3 is TGTGCCTGGAGTGCCGGGACAGGGACTGAAAAACTGTTTTTT. It codes for CAWSAGTGTEKLFF.

Relative to its sample, this clonotype is medium-sized. The V gene is TRBV6-5, the J gene TRBJ2-3; a possible D gene is TRBD1 (6 bases). The CDR3 is 11 amino acids. The V gene's germline CDR1 is MNHEY and CDR2 SVGAGI. The V gene lost 6 bases and the J gene lost 6 bases, with 7 bases spanning the gap. The CDR3 region is CASRRGDTQYF. The CDR3 DNA reads as TGTGCCAGCAGGAGGGGGGATACGCAGTATTTT.

V is TRBV20-1 and J is TRBJ1-6; D call uncertain. The CDR3 contains 16 residues. V was pared by 1 base and J by 3 bases, with 13 bases between. Looked up from germline, CDR1 is DFQATT and CDR2 is SNEGSKA (reference sequence). CDR3 sequence reads: CSARGLQSDYNSPLHF. As DNA, the CDR3 is TGCAGTGCTAGAGGTTTACAGAGTGACTATAATTCACCCCTCCACTTT.

This clonotype is medium-sized. This chain joins TRBV27 and TRBJ2-2; D may match TRBD1 or TRBD2 (6 bases each). Germline V gene data show CDR1 as MNHEY and CDR2 as SMNVEV (reference sequence). The CDR3 length is 15 residues. With 2 bases removed from V and 7 bases from J, the gap between germline ends came to 14 bases. CDR3 DNA sequence: TGTGCCAGCAGTTTACGGGGGCGCGGTGGCGGGGAGCTGTTTTTT. Translated: CASSLRGRGGGELFF.

This clonotype rates as medium-sized. The rearrangement links TRBV6-2 or TRBV6-3 to TRBJ1-1; D not resolved. The germline V gene has CDR1 MNHEY and CDR2 SVGEGT. This CDR3 is 12 amino acids long. V was clipped by 5 bases and J by 11 bases, with 15 bases between them. The CDR3 here is CASSRARQMAFF. The CDR3 nucleotides are TGTGCCAGCAGTCGGGCGAGGCAGATGGCTTTCTTT.

In its sample, this clonotype is medium-sized. J is TRBJ2-1 and V is TRBV24-1; 11 bases align to TRBD1. V shed 4 bases, J shed 8 bases, and the junction held 6 bases outside the gene matches. There are 15 residues in the CDR3. Germline-derived CDR1 and CDR2 are KGHDR and SFDVKD. For the CDR3, the DNA is TGTGCCACCAGTGACACCGGACAGGGGGCGGATGAGCAGTTCTTC. Protein sequence: CATSDTGQGADEQFF.

This clonotype has more than one count but fewer than ten. This rearrangement joins TRBV5-6 to TRBJ1-1; D is undetermined. CDR3 length: 14 residues. From germline, CDR1 is SGHDT and CDR2 YYEEEE. The V gene lost 0 bases and the J gene lost 1 base, with 7 bases spanning the gap. The CDR3 DNA reads TGTGCCAGCAGCTTGGGAAGGTGGAACACTGAAGCTTTCTTT. It is translated as CASSLGRWNTEAFF.

A few counts support this clonotype. The rearrangement links TRBV7-9 to TRBJ1-1; D gene unclear. Trimming pared 5 bases from V and 2 bases from J, leaving 9 bases between. Germline V CDR1 and CDR2: SEHNR, FQNEAQ (reference sequence). CDR3 size: 13 residues. CDR3 in amino acids: CASSRFGNTEAFF. DNA for the CDR3: TGTGCCAGCAGCCGATTTGGTAACACTGAAGCTTTCTTT.

By sample share, this clonotype is medium-sized. The chain has TRBV7-9 and TRBJ1-3; possibly TRBD1 for D (5 bases). The CDR3 sequence is 16 residues long. CDR1 is SEHNR and CDR2 is FQNEAQ in the germline V gene (reference sequence). V was shortened by 3 bases and J by 4 bases, with 16 bases between the two germline ends. The CDR3 loop is CASSLGVSNEGNTIYF. The CDR3 DNA sequence: TGTGCCAGCAGCTTGGGGGTTTCCAACGAAGGAAACACCATATATTTT.

In this sample, this clonotype turned up a few times. The chain carries TRBV28 and TRBJ2-7; TRBD1 agrees at 11 bases. The CDR3 contains 16 residues. Losses at the gene ends were 6 bases for V and 7 bases for J; bases not matched to a gene: 14. CDR1 is MDHEN and CDR2 is SYDVKM in the germline V gene. Here the CDR3 DNA reads TGTGCCAGCAGCCCCCAGCACGGGACAGGGGGGCTTGAGCAGTACTTC. Amino acids: CASSPQHGTGGLEQYF.